This entry lists 8 T cell receptor beta chains sequenced from one sample in a study of T cells in pancreatic ductal adenocarcinoma. TCRdb keeps only in-frame clones here, not all; method: immunoSEQ multiplex PCR. The sample holds thousands of clones, approximately 62% seen once. Surgery without prior neoadjuvant therapy was the treatment of the selected pancreatic ductal adenocarcinoma patients. The sequenced material came from pancreatic tumor tissue. These receptor sequences come from a human donor with pancreatic ductal adenocarcinoma.

Written as DNA, the CDR3 is TGTGCCAGCAGCTTAGTTCTAGCGGGGGGGCCCAATGAGCAGTTCTTC. Amino acids: CASSLVLAGGPNEQFF. The chain uses TRBV11-3 and TRBJ2-1, with 12 bases aligning to TRBD2. CDR3 length: 16 residues. V shed 1 base, J shed 6 bases, and the junction held 4 bases outside the gene matches. CDR1 is SGHNT, CDR2 YENEEA, per germline.

The chain carries TRBV9 and TRBJ2-1, with 8 bases lining up with TRBD2. V lost 3 bases and J lost 7; bases outside the gene matches: 12. The V gene's germline CDR1 is SGDLS and CDR2 YYNGEE. CDR3 length: 16 amino acids. This CDR3 reads CASSALGRGAVNEQFF. The CDR3 coding sequence is TGTGCCAGCAGCGCCCTGGGGCGGGGGGCCGTAAATGAGCAGTTCTTC.

The chain links TRBV5-5 to TRBJ2-7; possibly TRBD2 for D (5 bases). Germline assignment: CDR1 SGHKS and CDR2 YYEKEE (reference sequence). This CDR3 comprises 14 residues. V was pared by 4 bases and J by 2 bases, with 13 bases between. In nucleotides, the CDR3 is TGTGCCAGCAGCACCAAGGACGGGACCTACGAGCAGTACTTC. Translated: CASSTKDGTYEQYF.

The chain joins TRBV30 to TRBJ1-2, with TRBD1 identical over 9 bases. This CDR3 spans 14 amino acids. With V trimmed by 4 bases and J by 4 bases, 7 bases remained unmatched. Germline V gene data show CDR1 as GTSNPN and CDR2 as SVGIG (reference sequence). CDR3 protein: CAWIGQGRLYGYTF. CDR3 coding DNA: TGTGCCTGGATCGGACAGGGGAGACTCTATGGCTACACCTTC. The entire variable domain, with the rest obtained from reference TRBV30 and TRBJ1-2, is as follows: SQTIHQWPATLVQPVGSPLSLECTVEGTSNPNLYWYRQAAGRGLQLLFYSVGIGQISSEVPQNLSASRPQDRQFILSSKKLLLSDSGFYLCAWIGQGRLYGYTFGSGTRLTVV.

The chain combines TRBV6-6 with TRBJ2-7; TRBD2 matches at 11 bases. After removal of 6 bases from V and 5 bases from J, the junction contained 9 bases not matched to a gene. Germline-derived CDR1 and CDR2 are MNHNY and SVGAGI (reference sequence). The CDR3 spans 15 residues. The CDR3 region is CASSRSGGASHEQYF. The DNA for the CDR3 is TGTGCCAGCAGCCGTAGCGGGGGGGCGTCGCACGAGCAGTACTTC.

The rearrangement uses TRBV5-1 and TRBJ2-3, with 16 bases that match TRBD2. V shed 7 bases, J shed 5 bases, and the junction held 7 bases outside the gene matches. The CDR3 loop spans 16 amino acids. Germline-derived CDR1 and CDR2 are SGHRS and YFSETQ. CDR3 in amino acids: CASHLGTSGGVDTQYF. The DNA of the CDR3 is TGCGCCAGCCACCTCGGGACTAGCGGGGGGGTAGATACGCAGTATTTT.

This clone showed up just once. The genes are TRBV5-6 and TRBJ2-1; possibly TRBD1 or TRBD2 for D (5 bases each). Between the trimmed V and J ends, which lost 0 bases and 0 bases, there was a span of 10 bases. Germline CDR1 and CDR2: SGHDT and YYEEEE. The CDR3 is 16 amino acids. The CDR3 nucleotides read TGTGCCAGCAGCTTGGCGGGGCGCCCCTCCTACAATGAGCAGTTCTTC. This encodes CASSLAGRPSYNEQFF.

The CDR3 protein is CASSSGSSYEQYF. The CDR3 nucleotides read TGTGCCAGCAGCAGCGGGAGTTCTTACGAGCAGTACTTC. The V call is TRBV27, the J call TRBJ2-7; 8 bases align to TRBD2. After removal of 6 bases from V and 4 bases from J, the junction contained 5 bases not matched to a gene. Germline-derived CDR1 and CDR2 are MNHEY and SMNVEV (reference sequence). The CDR3 is 13 amino acids.